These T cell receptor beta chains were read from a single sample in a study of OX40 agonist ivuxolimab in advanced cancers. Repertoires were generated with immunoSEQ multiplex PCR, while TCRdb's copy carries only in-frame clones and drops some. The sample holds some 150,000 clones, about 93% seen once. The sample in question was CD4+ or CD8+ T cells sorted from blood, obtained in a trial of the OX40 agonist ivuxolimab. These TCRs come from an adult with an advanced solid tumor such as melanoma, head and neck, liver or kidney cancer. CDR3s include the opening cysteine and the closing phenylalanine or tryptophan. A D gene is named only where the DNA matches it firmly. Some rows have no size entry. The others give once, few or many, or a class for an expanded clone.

CASSLSRGTLNTEAFF | TGTGCCAGCAGTTTATCTCGGGGCACCCTGAACACTGAAGCTTTCTTT | once | TRBJ1-1 | - | TRBV27
CASSANTGKNEKLFF | TGTGCCAGCTCGGCCAATACCGGGAAGAATGAAAAACTGTTTTTT | - | TRBJ1-4 | - | TRBV18
CATEFSYEQYF | TGTGCAACCGAGTTCTCCTACGAGCAGTACTTC | - | TRBJ2-7 | - | TRBV30
CASSLGLRGEKLFF | TGTGCCAGCAGCTTAGGGTTAAGGGGTGAAAAACTGTTTTTT | - | TRBJ1-4 | - | TRBV7-2
CASRTGLGPTEAFF | TGTGCCAGTAGGACAGGGTTAGGCCCCACTGAAGCTTTCTTT | - | TRBJ1-1 | TRBD1 | TRBV19
CASSHNRGRGNEQFF | TGTGCCAGCAGTCACAACAGGGGGCGCGGGAATGAGCAGTTCTTC | - | TRBJ2-1 | TRBD1 | TRBV27
CASSSASSGGAKDEQFF | TGTGCCAGCAGCTCAGCCTCTAGCGGGGGGGCCAAGGATGAGCAGTTCTTC | - | TRBJ2-1 | TRBD2 | TRBV27
CASSRGQTGNTIYF | TGTGCCAGCAGTCGGGGACAAACTGGAAACACCATATATTTT | - | TRBJ1-3 | - | TRBV6-5
CASSLTGRDTEAFF | TGTGCCAGCAGCTTGACAGGGAGGGACACTGAAGCTTTCTTT | - | TRBJ1-1 | TRBD1 | TRBV9
CASRLSWAGNTEAFF | TGTGCCAGCAGACTCAGTTGGGCAGGGAACACTGAAGCTTTCTTT | - | TRBJ1-1 | - | TRBV6-5
CASREPYTDTQYF | TGTGCCAGCAGGGAGCCGTACACAGATACGCAGTATTTT | - | TRBJ2-3 | - | TRBV6-6
CASSPRLLKEGCF | TGTGCCAGCTCACCCCGGCTCCTCAAAGAAGGTTGTTTT | - | TRBJ2-3 | - | TRBV18
CASSLVGRRDTEAFF | TGCGCCAGCAGCTTGGTCGGCAGGAGAGACACTGAAGCTTTCTTT | - | TRBJ1-1 | - | TRBV5-1
CATSRDATMSDRGAFF | TGTGCCACCAGCAGAGATGCCACGATGAGTGACCGAGGAGCTTTCTTT | - | TRBJ1-1 | - | TRBV15
CASSSTSWNEQFF | TGTGCCAGCAGCTCAACTAGCTGGAATGAGCAGTTCTTC | - | TRBJ2-1 | - | TRBV11-2
CASSRNPDRAGNTIYF | TGCGCCAGCAGCCGAAACCCGGACAGGGCTGGAAACACCATATATTTT | once | TRBJ1-3 | TRBD1 | TRBV4-1
CASGFTATWTAANSPLHF | TGTGCTAGTGGATTCACTGCCACTTGGACAGCAGCTAATTCACCCCTCCACTTT | - | TRBJ1-6 | - | TRBV12-5
CASSIRQTRNQPQHF | TGTGCCAGCAGTATCAGACAAACACGCAATCAGCCCCAGCATTTT | - | TRBJ1-5 | - | TRBV27
CASSFAGGSYEQYF | TGCGCCAGCAGCTTTGCCGGGGGCTCCTACGAGCAGTACTTC | - | TRBJ2-7 | - | TRBV5-1
CASSLGGAQETQYF | TGCGCCAGCAGCTTGGGAGGGGCCCAAGAGACCCAGTACTTC | - | TRBJ2-5 | - | TRBV5-1
CAISVRQAYEQYF | TGTGCCATCAGCGTGAGACAGGCCTACGAGCAGTACTTC | - | TRBJ2-7 | - | TRBV10-3
CASRSGQSYEQYF | TGTGCCAGCAGATCGGGACAGTCCTACGAGCAGTACTTC | - | TRBJ2-7 | TRBD1 | TRBV28
CATSRVQGAGQPQHF | TGTGCCACCAGCAGAGTGCAGGGGGCTGGCCAGCCCCAGCATTTT | - | TRBJ1-5 | TRBD1 | TRBV15
CASSLEVSGANVLTF | TGTGCCAGCAGCTTGGAGGTCTCTGGGGCCAACGTCCTGACTTTC | - | TRBJ2-6 | - | TRBV5-4